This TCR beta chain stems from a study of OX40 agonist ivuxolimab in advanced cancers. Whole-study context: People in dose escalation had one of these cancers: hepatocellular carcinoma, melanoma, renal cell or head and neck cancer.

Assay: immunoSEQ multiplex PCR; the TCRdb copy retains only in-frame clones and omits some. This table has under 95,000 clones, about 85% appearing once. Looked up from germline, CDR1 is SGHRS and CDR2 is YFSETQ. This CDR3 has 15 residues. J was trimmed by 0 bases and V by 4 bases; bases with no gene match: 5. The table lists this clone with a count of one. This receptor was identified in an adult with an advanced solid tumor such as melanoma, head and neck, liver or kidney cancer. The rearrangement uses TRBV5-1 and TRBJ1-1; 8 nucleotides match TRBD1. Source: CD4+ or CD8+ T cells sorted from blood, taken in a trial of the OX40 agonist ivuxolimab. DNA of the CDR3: TGCGCCAGCAGCCTCGGACAGGGTGTGAACACTGAAGCTTTCTTT. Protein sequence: CASSLGQGVNTEAFF.